This T cell receptor beta chain emerged from a study of T cells in women clearing cervical HPV infection. Study-level information: Cases were women with histologically confirmed HPV16-related CIN3 or worse, including 2 invasive cancers. Controls gave blood once infection was undetectable; cases at lesion identification. Cases' blood sampling followed lesion detection by median approximately 150 days (90 to 200).

TCRdb's table, derived via immunoSEQ multiplex PCR, lists solely in-frame clones and lacks some. The listing contains about 39,000 clones. The receptor's source is a woman between 18 and 70 years old with a cervical HPV16 infection that either progressed to CIN3+ or cleared (not recorded which). The sample comprised blood buffy coat.

The CDR3 is CASSFGQGETQYF. The CDR3 bases that were read are TGTGCCAGCAGCTTTGGACAGGGAGAGACC. The chain combines TRBV7-3 with TRBJ2-5, with 8 positions matching TRBD1. The missing CDR3 end, 3 residues past where the read stops, is filled in from the germline J gene. With V trimmed by 3 bases and J by 4 bases, 1 base remained unmatched. Germline V lookup: CDR1 SGHTA, CDR2 FQGTGA. The CDR3 has 13 amino acids.